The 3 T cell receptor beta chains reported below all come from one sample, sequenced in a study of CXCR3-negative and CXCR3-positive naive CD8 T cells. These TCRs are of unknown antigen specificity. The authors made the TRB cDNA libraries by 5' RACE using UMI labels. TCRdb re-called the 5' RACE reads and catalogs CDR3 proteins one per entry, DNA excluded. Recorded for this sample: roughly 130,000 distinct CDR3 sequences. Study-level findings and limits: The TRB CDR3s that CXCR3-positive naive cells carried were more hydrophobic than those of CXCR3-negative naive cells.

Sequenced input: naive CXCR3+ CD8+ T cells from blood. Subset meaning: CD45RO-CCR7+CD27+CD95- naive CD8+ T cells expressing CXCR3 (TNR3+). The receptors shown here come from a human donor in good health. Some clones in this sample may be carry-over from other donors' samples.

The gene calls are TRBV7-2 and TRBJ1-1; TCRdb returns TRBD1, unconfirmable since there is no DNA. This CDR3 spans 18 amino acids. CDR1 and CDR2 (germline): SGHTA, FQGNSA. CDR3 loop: CASSTHWTGGAENTEAFF.

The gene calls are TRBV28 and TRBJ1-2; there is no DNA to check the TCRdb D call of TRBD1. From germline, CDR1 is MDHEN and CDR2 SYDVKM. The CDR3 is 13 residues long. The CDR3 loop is CASTKTGYYGYTF.

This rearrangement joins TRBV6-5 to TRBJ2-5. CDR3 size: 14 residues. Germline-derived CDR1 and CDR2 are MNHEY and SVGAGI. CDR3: CASRPHPSQETQYF.